This T cell receptor (beta chain) was sequenced in a study of tumor and adjacent non-tumor tissue in lung cancer. Study in general: Histology: about twelve adenocarcinoma, a couple of squamous cell carcinoma, 1 small cell lung cancer. On average, productive TCRbeta reads reached roughly 3.9 million per sample.

TCRbeta libraries were built with three rounds of nested PCR, modified from ARM-PCR. A single record per CDR3 protein comes from TCRdb applying MiXCR to the multiplex PCR reads. The table shows some 84,000 distinct CDR3 sequences, with about three fifths occurring only once. The template was RNA from unsorted bulk tissue. This clonotype was counted many times. Its antigen remains unidentified. Notes on the study in general: Normal lung showed higher cumulative top 100 clone frequency than tumor.

V lost 6 bases, J lost 1 base, and 13 bases stayed unmatched. This CDR3 contains 17 residues. The specimen was lung tumor tissue. The rearrangement links TRBV12-3 or TRBV12-4 to TRBJ2-3, with 7 bases fitting TRBD1. The TCR comes from a man between 65 and 85 years old with non-small cell lung cancer. As DNA, the CDR3 is TGTGCCAGCAGCCGGAGACAGGGACGAGGGGGCACAGATACGCAGTATTTT. Its translation: CASSRRQGRGGTDTQYF.